This T cell receptor (beta chain) was sequenced during a study of cytomegalovirus exposure and HLA in healthy donors. Study summary: Approximately 180 million T cells yielded approximately 100 million unique TCR beta sequences, as an earlier analysis found. Study findings and constraints: When a later analysis was performed, an Asian-associated ancestry cluster reportedly had fewer N-insertions than the approximately 680-donor mean. Listed as cytomegalovirus-associated were 150 to 200 TCR beta chains. From TCR beta sequences, most subjects' HLA-A and HLA-B alleles were reportedly predicted accurately.

Of note for this clone: What it binds is unknown.

Deletions cut 3 bases from V and 2 bases from J, with 13 bases between. The CDR3 extends over 15 amino acids. From germline, CDR1 is SGHTA and CDR2 FQGNSA. Amplification used 60 Vbeta primers and 13 Jbeta primers. TCRdb's copy holds only in-frame clones and misses some; the assay was immunoSEQ multiplex PCR. This sample has around 54,000 clones, with roughly 84% found just once. The sample taken for sequencing was PBMCs. This clonotype was obtained from a woman aged 18 to 35 in good health and CMV-seronegative. This sequence joins TRBV7-2 and TRBJ2-5; the D is unclear. The CDR3 spells CASSFLAERQETQYF. The CDR3 nucleotides are TGTGCCAGCAGCTTTCTGGCGGAAAGACAAGAGACCCAGTACTTC.